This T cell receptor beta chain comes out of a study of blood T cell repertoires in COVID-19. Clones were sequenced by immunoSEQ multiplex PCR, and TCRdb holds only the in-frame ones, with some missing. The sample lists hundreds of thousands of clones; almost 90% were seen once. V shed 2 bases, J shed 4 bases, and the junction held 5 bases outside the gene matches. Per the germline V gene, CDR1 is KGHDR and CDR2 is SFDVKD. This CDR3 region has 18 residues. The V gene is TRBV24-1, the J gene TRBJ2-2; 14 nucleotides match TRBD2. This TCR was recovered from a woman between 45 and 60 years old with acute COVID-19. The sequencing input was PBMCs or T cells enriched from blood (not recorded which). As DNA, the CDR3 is TGTGCCACCAGTGATTCGGGACTAGCGGGGGTGATCACCGGGGAGCTGTTTTTT. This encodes CATSDSGLAGVITGELFF.